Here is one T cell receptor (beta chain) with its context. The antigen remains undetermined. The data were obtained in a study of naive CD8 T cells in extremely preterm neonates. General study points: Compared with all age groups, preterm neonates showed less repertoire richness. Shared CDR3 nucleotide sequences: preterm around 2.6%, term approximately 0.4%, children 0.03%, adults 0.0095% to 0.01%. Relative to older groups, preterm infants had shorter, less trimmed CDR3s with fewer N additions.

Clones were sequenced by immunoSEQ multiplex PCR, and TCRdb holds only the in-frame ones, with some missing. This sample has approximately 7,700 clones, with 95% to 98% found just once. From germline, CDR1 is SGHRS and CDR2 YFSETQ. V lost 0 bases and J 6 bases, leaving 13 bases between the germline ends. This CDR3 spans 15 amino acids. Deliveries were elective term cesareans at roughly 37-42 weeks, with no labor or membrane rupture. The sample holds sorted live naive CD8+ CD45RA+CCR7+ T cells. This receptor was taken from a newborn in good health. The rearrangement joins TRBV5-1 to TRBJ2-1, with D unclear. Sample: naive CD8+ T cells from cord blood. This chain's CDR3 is CASSLDDSLGNEQFF. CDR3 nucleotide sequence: TGCGCCAGCAGCTTGGATGACTCCCTTGGCAATGAGCAGTTCTTC.